Each of the 18 T cell receptor beta chains below was sequenced from the same sample in a study of blood T cell repertoires in COVID-19. Profiled with immunoSEQ multiplex PCR; TCRdb holds only in-frame clones, not every one. The sample gives some 240,000 clones, roughly 89% of which show up once; about 6.3% is in the top ten. Sequenced material: peripheral blood. Source of these receptors: a man in his 60s who had recovered from COVID-19.

V usage is TRBV5-4 and J usage is TRBJ2-1; TRBD2 matches at 9 bases. Trimming took 4 bases from V and 4 from J; bases not matched to a gene: 6. The CDR3 consists of 15 residues. Germline V gene data show CDR1 as SGHNT and CDR2 as YYREEE (reference sequence). This CDR3 is CASSLSGGVYNEQFF. CDR3 coding DNA: TGTGCCAGCAGCCTTAGCGGGGGTGTGTACAATGAGCAGTTCTTC.

The chain is built from TRBV9 and TRBJ2-1; D is unclear. This CDR3 spans 11 amino acids. The germline V gene has CDR1 SGDLS and CDR2 YYNGEE. The V end lost 3 bases, the J end lost 7 bases, and 5 bases lay between the germline ends. CDR3 sequence reads: CASSARNEQFF. In DNA, the CDR3 is TGTGCCAGCAGCGCCCGGAATGAGCAGTTCTTC.

This chain connects TRBV6-6 to TRBJ2-7, with D perhaps TRBD2 (7 bases). The V and J ends lost 6 bases and 6 bases respectively, with 21 bases between them. The CDR3 has 15 amino acids. Germline-derived CDR1 and CDR2 are MNHNY and SVGAGI (reference sequence). Here the CDR3 DNA reads TGTGCCAGCAGCCCCCCCGGGGTAGGGGGGGGCGAGCAGTACTTC. Its protein product is CASSPPGVGGGEQYF.

This clone appeared a few times. The V gene is TRBV6-2 or TRBV6-3, the J gene TRBJ1-1; 12 bases match TRBD1. Per germline, CDR1 MNHEY and CDR2 SVGEGT. Losses at the gene ends were 6 bases for V and 7 bases for J; bases not matched to a gene: 6. The CDR3 is 14 amino acids. The CDR3 sequence is CASSRDRGRLEAFF. CDR3 bases: TGTGCCAGCAGCAGGGACAGGGGGCGTCTTGAAGCTTTCTTT.

This rearrangement joins TRBV4-2 to TRBJ1-5; perhaps TRBD1 as D (5 bases). The V end lost 0 bases, the J end lost 0 bases, and 12 bases lay between the germline ends. The CDR3 contains 17 residues. Per germline, CDR1 LGHNA and CDR2 YNFKEQ. The CDR3 loop reads CASSQEGRGFSNQPQHF. The CDR3 coding sequence is TGTGCCAGCAGCCAAGAGGGACGGGGGTTTAGCAATCAGCCCCAGCATTTT.

CDR3 nucleotides: TGTGCCAGCAGTTCGGGACAGAGGATGGGGTACACCGGGGAGCTGTTTTTT. This codes for CASSSGQRMGYTGELFF. The chain couples TRBV27 to TRBJ2-2; 7 nucleotides match TRBD1. The V and J ends lost 4 bases and 3 bases, in that order; junction bases with no gene match: 11. Germline-derived CDR1 and CDR2 are MNHEY and SMNVEV (reference sequence). The CDR3 has 17 residues.

J is TRBJ2-2 and V is TRBV19; D is unclear. Per the germline V gene, CDR1 is LNHDA and CDR2 is SQIVND (reference sequence). The CDR3 is 17 residues long. Between the trimmed V and J ends, which lost 1 base and 0 bases, there was a span of 12 bases. The DNA for the CDR3 is TGTGCCAGTAGTATAGTCGGGTTTAGCTCGAACACCGGGGAGCTGTTTTTT. Its protein product is CASSIVGFSSNTGELFF. Combining the CDR3 with reference TRBV19 and TRBJ2-2 gives the whole variable domain DGGITQSPKYLFRKEGQNVTLSCEQNLNHDAMYWYRQDPGQGLRLIYYSQIVNDFQKGDIAEGYSVSREKKESFPLTVTSAQKNPTAFYLCASSIVGFSSNTGELFFGEGSRLTVL.

The chain combines TRBV5-1 with TRBJ2-1; 7 nucleotides agree with TRBD2. V shed 1 base, J shed 2 bases, and the junction held 3 bases outside the gene matches. Germline V gene data show CDR1 as SGHRS and CDR2 as YFSETQ. The CDR3 is 15 residues long. The CDR3 reads CASSLLGGTYNEQFF. CDR3 nucleotide sequence: TGCGCCAGCAGCTTGTTGGGGGGGACCTACAATGAGCAGTTCTTC.

The chain uses TRBV28 and TRBJ2-5; 7 positions match TRBD1. V was clipped by 4 bases and J by 1 base; unmatched bases: 3. Germline CDR1 is MDHEN and CDR2 is SYDVKM. CDR3 length: 14 amino acids. The DNA of the CDR3 is TGTGCCAGCAGTTCACAGGGGATCCAAGAGACCCAGTACTTC. Its translation is CASSSQGIQETQYF.

This rearrangement joins TRBV6-5 to TRBJ2-4, with unresolved D. This CDR3 contains 12 residues. Germline V gives CDR1 MNHEY, CDR2 SVGAGI. Trimming pared 4 bases from V and 6 bases from J, leaving 7 bases between. The DNA for the CDR3 is TGTGCCAGCAGTTCCACAAGAAACATTCAGTACTTC. It specifies CASSSTRNIQYF.

J is TRBJ1-6 and V is TRBV13; D is possibly TRBD1 (6 bases). The germline V and J ends were trimmed by 5 bases and 7 bases, with 12 bases remaining between them. CDR1 and CDR2 from the germline V gene are PRHDT and FYEKMQ (reference sequence). The CDR3 length is 14 residues. Here the CDR3 reads CASSAGARNSPLHF. The CDR3 DNA follows: TGTGCCAGCAGCGCAGGGGCGAGGAATTCACCCCTCCACTTT.

The J gene is TRBJ2-7, the V gene TRBV11-2, with 8 bases that match TRBD1. CDR1 is SGHAT and CDR2 is FQNNGV in the germline V gene. Trimming took 5 bases from V and 6 from J; bases not matched to a gene: 12. CDR3 length: 15 residues. The chain's CDR3 is CASSRSGTGLFEQYF. In DNA form, the CDR3 reads TGTGCCAGCAGCCGATCCGGGACAGGCTTGTTCGAGCAGTACTTC.

The V and J genes are TRBV5-1 and TRBJ2-4, with TRBD1 matching over 11 bases. The germline CDR1 and CDR2 sequences are SGHRS and YFSETQ. There are 14 residues in the CDR3. After removal of 6 bases from V and 7 bases from J, the junction contained 6 bases not matched to a gene. CDR3 in DNA: TGCGCCAGCATGCGGACAGGGGGCGCGAACATTCAGTACTTC. Protein product: CASMRTGGANIQYF. Variable domain in full (rest from reference TRBV5-1 and TRBJ2-4): KAGVTQTPRYLIKTRGQQVTLSCSPISGHRSVSWYQQTPGQGLQFLFEYFSETQRNKGNFPGRFSGRQFSNSRSEMNVSTLELGDSALYLCASMRTGGANIQYFGAGTRLSVL.

The chain combines TRBV4-2 with TRBJ2-1, with D possibly being TRBD1 (5 bases). Per germline, CDR1 LGHNA and CDR2 YNFKEQ. Trimming cost V 6 bases and J 2 bases, with 8 bases left between them. The CDR3 is made up of 13 amino acids. The CDR3 DNA reads TGTGCCAGCAGAGGGGATACCTACAATGAGCAGTTCTTC. It yields the protein CASRGDTYNEQFF.

V gene TRBV28 combines with J gene TRBJ2-1, with TRBD2 as a possible D gene (5 bases). The CDR3 contains 13 residues. Between the trimmed V and J ends, which lost 6 bases and 2 bases, there was a span of 8 bases. Germline CDR1 reads MDHEN; CDR2 reads SYDVKM. CDR3 in DNA: TGTGCCAGCAGGACTACAGCCTACAATGAGCAGTTCTTC. Its protein product is CASRTTAYNEQFF.

This clone was observed a single time. V usage is TRBV6-5 and J usage is TRBJ1-1; TRBD1 matches 8 bases. With V trimmed by 5 bases and J by 5 bases, 10 bases remained unmatched. Germline V gene lookup returns CDR1 MNHEY and CDR2 SVGAGI. The CDR3 extends over 15 amino acids. The CDR3 loop is CASSRSWTGWTEAFF. The CDR3 nucleotides read TGTGCCAGCAGTCGTTCATGGACAGGGTGGACTGAAGCTTTCTTT.

J is TRBJ2-5 and V is TRBV7-3, with 9 bases lining up with TRBD1. After removal of 5 bases from V and 2 bases from J, the junction contained 9 bases not matched to a gene. Germline CDR1 SGHTA, CDR2 FQGTGA. The CDR3 has 16 amino acids. CDR3 DNA: TGTGCCAGCAGCGAGTGGGGACAGGGAACACAAGAGACCCAGTACTTC. It specifies CASSEWGQGTQETQYF.

This clone was found a few times. The gene calls are TRBV7-2 and TRBJ2-7, with 9 bases fitting TRBD1. Germline trimming cut 11 bases from V and 3 bases from J; bases unmatched to any gene: 5. The CDR3 is 12 amino acids. Germline assignment: CDR1 SGHTA and CDR2 FQGNSA. The CDR3 sequence: CACGTGFYEQYF. The CDR3 DNA reads as TGTGCCTGCGGGACAGGGTTCTACGAGCAGTACTTC.